These 17 T cell receptor beta chains originate from one sample sequenced in a study of siplizumab effects on memory and regulatory T cells. The data were produced by immunoSEQ multiplex PCR, yet TCRdb's version contains in-frame clones alone and is incomplete. The sample contains over 65,000 clones, 95% of which appear only once. The sample comprised CD8+ T cells sorted from blood. The receptors were sampled from a human donor in good health.

The chain employs TRBV27 and TRBJ2-3, with D possibly called TRBD1 or TRBD2 (5 bases each). Germline assignment: CDR1 MNHEY and CDR2 SMNVEV (reference sequence). This CDR3 region has 13 residues. Trimming removed 4 bases at V and 4 bases at J, with 9 bases between. The DNA of the CDR3 is TGTGCCAGCAGTTCTCGGGACGCAGATACGCAGTATTTT. It encodes CASSSRDADTQYF.

The rearrangement joins TRBV25-1 to TRBJ1-3, with a tentative D call TRBD1 (6 bases). Germline CDR1 reads MGHDK; CDR2 reads SYGVNS. The CDR3 spans 16 residues. The V end lost 5 bases, the J end lost 3 bases, and 17 bases lay between the germline ends. CDR3 protein: CASSPLRGKGGNTIYF. For the CDR3, the DNA is TGTGCCAGCAGTCCCCTTAGGGGGAAGGGTGGAAACACCATATATTTT.

This chain uses TRBV4-1 with TRBJ2-1; D uncertain. Per the germline V gene, CDR1 is MGHRA and CDR2 is YSYEKL. This CDR3 has 15 amino acids. Trimming pared 1 base from V and 7 bases from J, leaving 14 bases between. The CDR3 DNA follows: TGCGCCAGCAGCCAAGTCTTAGAAGGGATGAATGAGCAGTTCTTC. The encoded protein is CASSQVLEGMNEQFF.

The rearrangement uses TRBV7-8 and TRBJ2-7; TRBD2 matches at 7 bases. Germline V gene sequence: CDR1 SGHVS, CDR2 FQNEAQ. CDR3 length: 16 residues. V lost 2 bases, J lost 5 bases, and 12 bases stayed unmatched. The CDR3 DNA follows: TGTGCCAGCAGCTTAATGGCGGGAGAGGGAAATGACGAGCAGTACTTC. This gives the protein CASSLMAGEGNDEQYF.

The chain links TRBV7-2 to TRBJ2-3, with 7 nucleotides matching TRBD1. V gave up 5 bases and J gave up 0 bases; unmatched junction bases: 8. This CDR3 contains 16 residues. Germline CDR1 reads SGHTA; CDR2 reads FQGNSA. In DNA form, the CDR3 reads TGTGCCAGCAGCCCCCCCTGGGACAGTAGCACAGATACGCAGTATTTT. Protein product: CASSPPWDSSTDTQYF.

J is TRBJ1-2 and V is TRBV29-1; no reliable D call. The CDR3 is 12 amino acids. The ends were cut back, 7 bases at V and 4 bases at J, with 13 bases in the middle. The germline CDR1 and CDR2 sequences are SQVTM and ANQGSEA. Here the CDR3 DNA reads TGCAGCGCGTTGGTAGGGTTCTATGGCTACACCTTC. Translating it yields CSALVGFYGYTF.

The CDR3 sequence: CASSNPLGGVTKQETQYF. The CDR3 region has the DNA TGTGCCAGCTCAAACCCCCTCGGGGGAGTTACAAAACAAGAGACCCAGTACTTC. The chain combines TRBV18 with TRBJ2-5; perhaps TRBD2 as D (6 bases). Germline CDR1 and CDR2: KGHSH and LQKENI. Trimming removed 5 bases at V and 2 bases at J, with 24 bases between. This CDR3 contains 18 residues. Variable domain in full (rest from reference TRBV18 and TRBJ2-5): NAGVMQNPRHLVRRRGQEARLRCSPMKGHSHVYWYRQLPEEGLKFMVYLQKENIIDESGMPKERFSAEFPKEGPSILRIQQVVRGDSAAYFCASSNPLGGVTKQETQYFGPGTRLLVL.

This clone appeared once. The CDR3 DNA is TGTGCCAGTAGCTCCCTAGCGGGAGGGGTATACAATGAGCAGTTCTTC. This translates into CASSSLAGGVYNEQFF. This chain links TRBV19 with TRBJ2-1, with 12 positions matching TRBD2. V was clipped by 6 bases and J by 4 bases; unmatched bases: 7. Germline lookup yields CDR1 LNHDA and CDR2 SQIVND (reference sequence). The CDR3 runs to 16 residues.

The chain employs TRBV7-9 and TRBJ2-3; 9 nucleotides align to TRBD2. V trimming: 5 bases; J trimming: 2 bases; junction bases outside the gene matches: 8. The CDR3 has 16 residues. Germline V gives CDR1 SEHNR, CDR2 FQNEAQ (reference sequence). As DNA, the CDR3 is TGTGCCAGCAGCCCGGGTGCGGGAGGGTACACAGATACGCAGTATTTT. This sequence encodes CASSPGAGGYTDTQYF.

This rearrangement joins TRBV29-1 to TRBJ2-2, with D possibly being TRBD2 (5 bases). The CDR3 consists of 15 residues. The V gene's germline CDR1 is SQVTM and CDR2 ANQGSEA. Trimming removed 3 bases at V and 6 bases at J, with 17 bases between. The CDR3 region has the DNA TGCAGCGTTGAGAGAGGGATTCCTTTTGCCGGGGAGCTGTTTTTT. Translated, it gives CSVERGIPFAGELFF.

The CDR3 loop reads CASRPSPGSNEQYF. The CDR3 nucleotides are TGTGCCAGCCGCCCCTCTCCGGGGAGCAACGAGCAGTACTTC. The rearrangement links TRBV19 to TRBJ2-7, with D perhaps TRBD2 (5 bases). V gave up 9 bases and J gave up 5 bases, with 20 bases separating them. The germline gives CDR1 LNHDA, CDR2 SQIVND (reference sequence). This CDR3 comprises 14 residues.

The CDR3 loop reads CASSYLSGKNEKLFF. Written as DNA, the CDR3 is TGTGCCAGCAGTTATCTTTCCGGGAAGAATGAAAAACTGTTTTTT. The chain recombines TRBV27 with TRBJ1-4; no firm D call. Germline loops: CDR1 MNHEY, CDR2 SMNVEV (reference sequence). V shed 4 bases and J shed 5 bases, with 14 bases lying between them. The CDR3 contains 15 residues.

The chain links TRBV7-8 to TRBJ2-5; maybe TRBD1 (5 bases). Germline loops: CDR1 SGHVS, CDR2 FQNEAQ. The CDR3 length is 14 residues. Trimming removed 4 bases from V and 1 base from J, with 10 bases in between. The CDR3 loop is CASSSRVLQETQYF. The CDR3 bases are TGTGCCAGCAGCTCCAGGGTTCTCCAAGAGACCCAGTACTTC.

V usage is TRBV5-3 and J usage is TRBJ2-3, with 11 nucleotides matching TRBD2. Being an ORF, TRBV5-3 has a function that is uncertain. CDR3 length equals 17 residues. The trim removed 4 bases at V and 2 bases at J, leaving 9 bases unmatched. The CDR3 reads CARSPSETSGNTDTQYF. The CDR3 nucleotides are TGTGCCAGAAGCCCCTCTGAGACTAGCGGGAACACAGATACGCAGTATTTT.

This chain uses TRBV7-8 with TRBJ2-7, with D maybe TRBD1 (5 bases). Germline lookup yields CDR1 SGHVS and CDR2 FQNEAQ. Trimming removed 5 bases at V and 6 bases at J, with 17 bases between. This CDR3 is 14 amino acids long. CDR3 coding DNA: TGTGCCAGCAGCCCTCCAAGATTAACAGGCGAGCAGTACTTC. Translated: CASSPPRLTGEQYF.

The CDR3 region is CASRHRAGETDTQYF. The CDR3 DNA reads TGTGCCAGCAGACACCGGGCGGGAGAGACAGATACGCAGTATTTT. The V gene is TRBV13, the J gene TRBJ2-3, with 7 bases fitting TRBD2. In germline, CDR1 is PRHDT, CDR2 FYEKMQ (reference sequence). This CDR3 has 15 amino acids. The junction had 9 bases not matched to a gene; V was cut back by 6 bases and J by 3 bases.

J is TRBJ1-5 and V is TRBV7-9, with D uncertain. Germline V gene sequence: CDR1 SEHNR, CDR2 FQNEAQ (reference sequence). The germline V and J ends were trimmed by 5 bases and 2 bases, with 7 bases remaining between them. CDR3 size: 13 residues. CDR3 sequence (DNA): TGTGCCAGCAGCCCCGCCCGCAATCAGCCCCAGCATTTT. This sequence encodes CASSPARNQPQHF.